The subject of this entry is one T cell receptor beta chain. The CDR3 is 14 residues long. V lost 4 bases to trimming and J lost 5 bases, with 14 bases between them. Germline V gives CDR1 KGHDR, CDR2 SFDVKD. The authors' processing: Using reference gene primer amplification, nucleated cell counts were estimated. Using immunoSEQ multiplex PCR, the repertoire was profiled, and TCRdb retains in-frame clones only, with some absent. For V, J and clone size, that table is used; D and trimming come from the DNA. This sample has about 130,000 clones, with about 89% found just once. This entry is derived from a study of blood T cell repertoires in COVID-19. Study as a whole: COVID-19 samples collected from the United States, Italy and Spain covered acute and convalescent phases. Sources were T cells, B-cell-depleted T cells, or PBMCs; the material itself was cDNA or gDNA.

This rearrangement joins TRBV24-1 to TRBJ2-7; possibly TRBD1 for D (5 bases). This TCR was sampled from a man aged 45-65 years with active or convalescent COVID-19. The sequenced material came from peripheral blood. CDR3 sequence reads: CATSDLTAPDEQYF. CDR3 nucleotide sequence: TGTGCCACCAGTGACTTGACAGCCCCTGACGAGCAGTACTTC.